One sample yielded the 25 T cell receptor beta chains listed below, sequenced in a study of cytomegalovirus exposure and HLA in healthy donors. PCR employed 60 Vbeta and 13 Jbeta primers. Libraries were prepared by immunoSEQ multiplex PCR; TCRdb keeps only in-frame clonotypes and omits some of them. The top ten hold approximately 2% of the sample, which has about 150,000 clones, roughly 10% seen once. The sample consisted of PBMCs. The receptors stem from a male donor in good health and CMV-seronegative.

The rearrangement links TRBV7-9 to TRBJ1-2; D remains unclear. Germline CDR1 reads SEHNR; CDR2 reads FQNEAQ (reference sequence). This CDR3 contains 16 residues. With 0 bases removed from V and 0 bases from J, the gap between germline ends came to 11 bases. The CDR3 here is CASSLAPVGPNYGYTF. The CDR3 DNA reads as TGTGCCAGCAGCTTAGCTCCCGTGGGCCCTAACTATGGCTACACCTTC.

This clone appeared a single time. This chain uses TRBV11-3 with TRBJ2-2, with unresolved D. Germline loops: CDR1 SGHNT, CDR2 YENEEA. V lost 5 bases to trimming and J lost 3 bases, with 7 bases between them. The CDR3 length is 13 residues. For the CDR3, the DNA is TGTGCCAGCAGCCTGGAGCACACCGGGGAGCTGTTTTTT. It is translated as CASSLEHTGELFF.

The chain combines TRBV13 with TRBJ1-4, with D possibly TRBD1 on 6 matching bases. V was cut by 3 bases and J by 6 bases, with 11 bases left in between. This CDR3 comprises 14 residues. Germline CDR1 reads PRHDT; CDR2 reads FYEKMQ (reference sequence). The CDR3 loop is CASSLGRGYEKLFF. For the CDR3, the DNA is TGTGCCAGCAGCTTGGGCAGGGGATATGAAAAACTGTTTTTT.

The chain is built from TRBV7-2 and TRBJ1-2; D not resolved. CDR1 SGHTA and CDR2 FQGNSA come from the germline V gene. CDR3 length: 13 residues. Trimming removed 4 bases at V and 1 base at J, with 7 bases between. The CDR3, as DNA: TGTGCCAGCAGCTCCTACAGTAACTATGGCTACACCTTC. This sequence encodes CASSSYSNYGYTF.

The V call is TRBV27, the J call TRBJ2-7, with 8 bases lining up with TRBD2. CDR1 is MNHEY, CDR2 SMNVEV, per germline (reference sequence). The ends lost 5 bases at V and 3 bases at J; junction bases unmatched: 6. This CDR3 is 14 amino acids long. The CDR3 DNA reads as TGTGCCAGCAGTCTAGCGGGTTCGATCTACGAGCAGTACTTC. It yields the protein CASSLAGSIYEQYF.

This clone occurred a few times. The CDR3 coding sequence is TGTGCCAGCAGTCCTCTAGTAGCCGTCAATGGCTACACCTTC. Protein product: CASSPLVAVNGYTF. This sequence joins TRBV28 and TRBJ1-2; D unclear. The V and J ends lost 5 bases and 6 bases respectively, with 16 bases between them. The CDR3 contains 14 residues. The germline CDR1 and CDR2 sequences are MDHEN and SYDVKM.

The chain has TRBV7-9 and TRBJ2-2; maybe TRBD2 (5 bases). The CDR3 spans 12 residues. Germline assignment: CDR1 SEHNR and CDR2 FQNEAQ (reference sequence). Trimming left V 6 bases short and J 6 bases short, with 8 bases between. CDR3 coding DNA: TGTGCCAGCAGTTCCGGGGCCGGGGAGCTGTTTTTT. This codes for CASSSGAGELFF.

This clone has only a few counts. V usage is TRBV5-1 and J usage is TRBJ2-2; 10 positions agree with TRBD2. There are 16 residues in the CDR3. J gave up 5 bases and V 4 bases, and 8 bases lay outside the gene matches. Germline assignment: CDR1 SGHRS and CDR2 YFSETQ. DNA for the CDR3: TGCGCCAGCAGCAGCCCTAGCGGGAGAACGACCGGGGAGCTGTTTTTT. Amino acids: CASSSPSGRTTGELFF.

This clone occurred a few times. The J gene is TRBJ1-1, the V gene TRBV6-6; the D gene is possibly TRBD1 (5 bases). Germline V CDR1 and CDR2: MNHNY, SVGAGI (reference sequence). The CDR3 has 13 amino acids. The V gene lost 2 bases and the J gene lost 7 bases, with 11 bases spanning the gap. CDR3 sequence reads: CASSYGHQGEAFF. The CDR3 nucleotides read TGTGCCAGCAGTTACGGTCATCAGGGTGAAGCTTTCTTT.

The J gene is TRBJ2-1, the V gene TRBV9; 8 nucleotides line up with TRBD2. The germline gives CDR1 SGDLS, CDR2 YYNGEE. V lost 0 bases and J lost 2; bases outside the gene matches: 4. This CDR3 is built from 16 residues. The CDR3 DNA sequence: TGTGCCAGCAGCGTAGACGGGGGGGATACCTACAATGAGCAGTTCTTC. Its protein is CASSVDGGDTYNEQFF.

In DNA form, the CDR3 reads TGTGCCACCAGCATAACCAGGAGGGGAATGGACAATGAGCAGTTCTTC. Translation: CATSITRRGMDNEQFF. The chain couples TRBV15 to TRBJ2-1; TRBD2 might be the D (6 bases). Trimming pared 4 bases from V and 5 bases from J, leaving 18 bases between. Germline V gene sequence: CDR1 LNHNV, CDR2 YYDKDF (reference sequence). This CDR3 contains 16 residues. The full variable domain, with the rest looked up from reference TRBV15 and TRBJ2-1, is DAMVIQNPRYQVTQFGKPVTLSCSQTLNHNVMYWYQQKSSQAPKLLFHYYDKDFNNEADTPDNFQSRRPNTSFCFLDIRSPGLGDTAMYLCATSITRRGMDNEQFFGPGTRLTVL.

The chain links TRBV18 to TRBJ2-7; TRBD1 matches at 7 bases. The V segment lost 3 bases and the J segment 6 bases; nucleotides outside the gene matches: 2. Per the germline V gene, CDR1 is KGHSH and CDR2 is LQKENI. The CDR3 sequence is 12 residues long. CDR3 sequence (DNA): TGTGCCAGCTCACCTCCAGGGGGCGAGCAGTACTTC. Encoded protein: CASSPPGGEQYF.

This clone came up a few times. The rearrangement links TRBV29-1 to TRBJ2-3; 14 positions match TRBD2. The trim removed 7 bases at V and 0 bases at J, leaving 6 bases unmatched. Germline V gene data show CDR1 as SQVTM and CDR2 as ANQGSEA. The CDR3 loop spans 16 amino acids. The CDR3, as DNA: TGCAGCGCCATGGGACTAGCGGGAGCAAGCACAGATACGCAGTATTTT. This encodes CSAMGLAGASTDTQYF.

This chain connects TRBV28 to TRBJ1-4; TRBD1 agrees at 7 bases. This CDR3 region has 15 residues. After removal of 6 bases from V and 3 bases from J, the junction contained 7 bases not matched to a gene. Germline CDR1 and CDR2: MDHEN and SYDVKM. CDR3 in DNA: TGTGCCAGCAGATGGGGGACAGTTCCTAATGAAAAACTGTTTTTT. Translated, it gives CASRWGTVPNEKLFF.

The table lists this clone with a few counts. The chain carries TRBV28 and TRBJ1-2, with 7 bases fitting TRBD1. The ends lost 4 bases at V and 4 bases at J; junction bases unmatched: 0. The germline V gene has CDR1 MDHEN and CDR2 SYDVKM. This CDR3 has 12 residues. Here the CDR3 DNA reads TGTGCCAGCAGTTGGGACAGCTATGGCTACACCTTC. Translation: CASSWDSYGYTF.

The rearrangement links TRBV19 to TRBJ1-1; D uncertain. Germline CDR1 LNHDA, CDR2 SQIVND (reference sequence). V dropped 10 bases and J dropped 5 bases, with 8 bases sitting between them. The CDR3 loop spans 10 amino acids. DNA of the CDR3: TGTGCCATTAGGAGGACTGAAGCTTTCTTT. Amino acids: CAIRRTEAFF.

The chain carries TRBV6-5 and TRBJ1-2, with TRBD1 matching 7 bases. V was clipped by 0 bases and J by 6 bases; unmatched bases: 7. The CDR3 has 15 amino acids. The V gene's germline CDR1 is MNHEY and CDR2 SVGAGI. CDR3 amino acids: CASSYSGRGQNGYTF. In DNA form, the CDR3 reads TGTGCCAGCAGTTACTCGGGTAGGGGGCAGAATGGCTACACCTTC.

The rearrangement joins TRBV7-9 to TRBJ1-4, with D possibly being TRBD1 (6 bases). Germline assignment: CDR1 SEHNR and CDR2 FQNEAQ (reference sequence). The CDR3 length is 15 residues. V dropped 5 bases and J dropped 5 bases, with 15 bases sitting between them. The CDR3: CASSRKDSENEKLFF. CDR3 coding DNA: TGTGCCAGCAGCCGAAAGGACAGCGAAAATGAAAAACTGTTTTTT.

The V call is TRBV10-3, the J call TRBJ2-7; TRBD1 agrees at 11 bases. CDR1 is ENHRY, CDR2 SYGVKD, per germline. Unmatched junction bases numbered 7, after V lost 3 bases and J lost 3 bases. This CDR3 has 16 amino acids. For the CDR3, the DNA is TGTGCCATCAGTGACCCGGGACAGGGGGTTAGCTACGAGCAGTACTTC. Its translation is CAISDPGQGVSYEQYF.

The chain recombines TRBV4-3 with TRBJ1-4, with TRBD1 identical over 8 bases. Germline values: CDR1 LGHNA, CDR2 YSLEER. The ends lost 4 bases at V and 8 bases at J; junction bases unmatched: 9. This CDR3 region has 15 residues. DNA of the CDR3: TGCGCCAGCAGCCCTCCGACAGGGGAGAAGGAAAAACTGTTTTTT. Its translation is CASSPPTGEKEKLFF.

This chain connects TRBV4-3 to TRBJ1-6; D is perhaps TRBD1 (5 bases). Germline V gene sequence: CDR1 LGHNA, CDR2 YSLEER. The CDR3 is 14 residues long. V was shortened by 4 bases and J by 8 bases, with 12 bases between the two germline ends. CDR3 region: CASSPSWGDSPLHF. DNA of the CDR3: TGCGCCAGCAGCCCTTCATGGGGGGATTCACCCCTCCACTTT.

This clone showed up just a few times. The chain is built from TRBV6-6 and TRBJ1-2, with D hard to call. Germline values: CDR1 MNHNY, CDR2 SVGAGI (reference sequence). The CDR3 is 11 residues long. Between the trimmed V and J ends, which lost 0 bases and 11 bases, there was a span of 7 bases. CDR3: CASSYSETYTF. The CDR3 region has the DNA TGTGCCAGCAGTTACTCTGAGACTTACACCTTC.

The chain recombines TRBV6-5 with TRBJ1-1; a weak D match, TRBD1 (6 bases). This CDR3 has 14 residues. CDR1 is MNHEY and CDR2 is SVGAGI in the germline V gene. V was trimmed by 6 bases and J by 4 bases, leaving 15 bases between them. CDR3 region: CASRDTGRATEAFF. The CDR3, as DNA: TGTGCCAGCAGAGATACAGGGAGGGCCACTGAAGCTTTCTTT.

This clone was seen a handful of times. V is TRBV5-4 and J is TRBJ2-1; 9 bases align to TRBD1. Germline V gives CDR1 SGHNT, CDR2 YYREEE (reference sequence). This CDR3 comprises 14 residues. Trimming removed 3 bases from V and 10 bases from J; junction bases left unmatched: 8. Here the CDR3 DNA reads TGTGCCAGCAGCTCCAAGGACAGGGGAAGGGAGCAGTTCTTC. This codes for CASSSKDRGREQFF.

The V gene is TRBV4-3, the J gene TRBJ1-1; no firm D call. This CDR3 is built from 14 residues. V was cut by 0 bases and J by 1 base, with 6 bases left in between. The V gene's germline CDR1 is LGHNA and CDR2 YSLEER. The CDR3 region has the DNA TGCGCCAGCAGCCAAGAGCCACAGAACACTGAAGCTTTCTTT. Translating gives CASSQEPQNTEAFF.